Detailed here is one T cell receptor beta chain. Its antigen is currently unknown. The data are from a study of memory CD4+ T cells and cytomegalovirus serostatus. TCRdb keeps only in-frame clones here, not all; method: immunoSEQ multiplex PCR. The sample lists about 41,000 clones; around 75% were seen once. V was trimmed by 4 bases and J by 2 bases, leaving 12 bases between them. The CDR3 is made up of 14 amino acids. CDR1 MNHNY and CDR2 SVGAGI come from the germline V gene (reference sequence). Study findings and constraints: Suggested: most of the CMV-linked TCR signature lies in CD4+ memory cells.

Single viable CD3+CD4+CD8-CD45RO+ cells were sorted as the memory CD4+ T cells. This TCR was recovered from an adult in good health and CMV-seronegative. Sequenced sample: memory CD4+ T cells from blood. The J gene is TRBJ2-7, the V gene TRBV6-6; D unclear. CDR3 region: CASSWGTFPYEQYF. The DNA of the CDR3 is TGTGCCAGCAGTTGGGGTACATTCCCCTACGAGCAGTACTTC.